A single sample is the source of the 17 T cell receptor beta chains below, sequenced in a study of blood T cell repertoires in COVID-19. Sequencing was performed with immunoSEQ multiplex PCR; in TCRdb, only in-frame clones are kept and a portion is missing. The sample records about 280,000 clones, 88% being singletons. The sequenced material came from peripheral blood. The receptor set was obtained from a woman aged 25 to 39 with COVID-19, enrolled during active disease.

This rearrangement joins TRBV7-8 to TRBJ1-1; no definite D call. The CDR3 loop spans 13 amino acids. The germline V gene has CDR1 SGHVS and CDR2 FQNEAQ. Between the trimmed V and J ends, which lost 4 bases and 11 bases, there was a span of 17 bases. The CDR3 protein is CASSSSGRRDAFF. The DNA of the CDR3 is TGTGCCAGCAGCTCATCGGGCAGGCGGGATGCTTTCTTT.

The V and J genes are TRBV5-6 and TRBJ1-5, with D hard to call. The CDR3 is made up of 13 amino acids. V was clipped by 0 bases and J by 7 bases, with 8 bases between them. Looked up from germline, CDR1 is SGHDT and CDR2 is YYEEEE. The CDR3 region is CASSLAVGQPQHF. CDR3 bases: TGTGCCAGCAGCTTGGCCGTCGGGCAGCCCCAGCATTTT.

This clone was found once. V and J are TRBV5-1 and TRBJ1-4, with D possibly TRBD1 on 5 matching bases. The CDR3 is made up of 15 amino acids. The germline gives CDR1 SGHRS, CDR2 YFSETQ. Trimming stripped 4 bases from V and 5 bases from J, with 15 bases between. The CDR3 DNA reads as TGCGCCAGCAGCCCTTGGGGGGTCGCAAATGAAAAACTGTTTTTT. Translating it yields CASSPWGVANEKLFF.

The chain carries TRBV7-3 and TRBJ2-7, with 13 bases aligning to TRBD2. This CDR3 is built from 14 residues. Trimming cost V 5 bases and J 6 bases; bases outside gene matches: 4. Per germline, CDR1 SGHTA and CDR2 FQGTGA. The CDR3 DNA reads TGTGCCAGCAGCCCTGGACTAGCGGGAGCCGAGCAGTACTTC. This sequence encodes CASSPGLAGAEQYF.

The chain joins TRBV6-6 to TRBJ1-1; D perhaps matches TRBD1 (5 bases). V lost 2 bases, J lost 4 bases, and 14 bases lay in between. The CDR3 totals 15 residues. CDR1 and CDR2 (germline): MNHNY, SVGAGI (reference sequence). The chain's CDR3 is CASSYGTGVGTEAFF. The CDR3 coding sequence is TGTGCCAGCAGTTACGGGACGGGGGTCGGCACTGAAGCTTTCTTT.

This clone was detected once. The rearrangement links TRBV28 to TRBJ2-7; tentative D call: TRBD1 (6 bases). The V gene's germline CDR1 is MDHEN and CDR2 SYDVKM. The length of the CDR3 is 17 residues. The V end lost 4 bases, the J end lost 6 bases, and 25 bases lay between the germline ends. The CDR3 sequence is CASSSPRETRGEVEQYF. CDR3 bases: TGTGCCAGCAGTTCCCCGAGGGAGACCAGGGGTGAAGTCGAGCAGTACTTC.

This sequence joins TRBV29-1 and TRBJ2-5, with D perhaps TRBD1 (6 bases). V was clipped by 4 bases and J by 1 base, with 10 bases between them. From germline, CDR1 is SQVTM and CDR2 ANQGSEA. The CDR3 extends over 13 amino acids. The CDR3 DNA reads TGCAGCGTTGTCCACAGGGTCCAAGAGACCCAGTACTTC. As protein: CSVVHRVQETQYF.

The chain combines TRBV28 with TRBJ1-2, with 9 bases matching TRBD1. From germline, CDR1 is MDHEN and CDR2 SYDVKM. The ends lost 5 bases at V and 7 bases at J; junction bases unmatched: 11. The CDR3 totals 15 residues. The CDR3 sequence: CASSTLDRGSSGYTF. The DNA of the CDR3 is TGTGCCAGCAGTACCCTTGACAGGGGGTCTAGTGGCTACACCTTC.

This sequence joins TRBV10-3 and TRBJ1-2; D may be TRBD1 (6 bases). Germline-derived CDR1 and CDR2 are ENHRY and SYGVKD. The length of the CDR3 is 13 residues. V shed 2 bases and J shed 4 bases, with 8 bases lying between them. Here the CDR3 reads CAISEGGAYGYTF. The CDR3 bases are TGTGCCATCAGTGAGGGGGGGGCCTATGGCTACACCTTC.

The chain has TRBV30 and TRBJ1-5, with a weak D call TRBD1 (5 bases). The CDR3 loop spans 13 amino acids. Germline loops: CDR1 GTSNPN, CDR2 SVGIG (reference sequence). The V end was cut by 0 bases, the J end by 7 bases, with 10 bases between. CDR3 coding DNA: TGTGCCTGGAGTGTACAAGGGGTCCAGCCCCAGCATTTT. Translation gives CAWSVQGVQPQHF.

V is TRBV25-1 and J is TRBJ2-3, with 8 bases matching TRBD2. Germline V gives CDR1 MGHDK, CDR2 SYGVNS. This CDR3 is 16 amino acids long. Trimming at V came to 4 bases and at J to 0 bases, leaving 6 bases not matched to a gene. This CDR3 is CASSASSGVSTDTQYF. CDR3 nucleotide sequence: TGTGCCAGCAGTGCCAGTAGCGGGGTTAGCACAGATACGCAGTATTTT.

This chain uses TRBV3-1 (or the pseudogene TRBV3-2) with TRBJ1-1; TRBD1 matches at 10 bases. This CDR3 has 15 amino acids. In germline, CDR1 is LGHDT, CDR2 YNNKEL (reference sequence). The J segment lost 8 bases and the V segment lost 4 bases, leaving 10 bases of the junction unmatched. The CDR3 protein is CASSPGGTGELEAFF. CDR3 sequence (DNA): TGTGCCAGCAGCCCTGGCGGGACAGGGGAACTAGAAGCTTTCTTT.

The chain has TRBV19 and TRBJ2-1, with 7 bases that match TRBD1. Per germline, CDR1 LNHDA and CDR2 SQIVND (reference sequence). V was clipped by 4 bases and J by 2 bases; unmatched bases: 2. The CDR3 runs to 14 residues. CDR3 sequence (DNA): TGTGCCAGTAGTAGAGGGGGCGCCTACAATGAGCAGTTCTTC. Amino acid sequence: CASSRGGAYNEQFF.

This chain links TRBV10-3 with TRBJ2-2; perhaps TRBD2 as D (5 bases). This CDR3 contains 15 residues. Germline V gene sequence: CDR1 ENHRY, CDR2 SYGVKD. Trimming took 0 bases from V and 1 from J, leaving 6 bases between them. The CDR3 bases are TGTGCCATCAGTGAGTCGAGGGTGAACACCGGGGAGCTGTTTTTT. Translation gives CAISESRVNTGELFF.

This sequence joins TRBV9 and TRBJ2-7, with TRBD2 matching 7 bases. Germline CDR1 and CDR2: SGDLS and YYNGEE. V lost 4 bases to trimming and J lost 6 bases; unmatched junction nucleotides: 19. This CDR3 has 17 amino acids. The CDR3 DNA sequence: TGTGCCAGCAGCCTAGGGACTACGACGTTAGGAGGGCGCGAGCAGTACTTC. This gives the protein CASSLGTTTLGGREQYF.

The chain couples TRBV28 to TRBJ1-2; 7 bases match TRBD1. The length of the CDR3 is 14 residues. Germline CDR1 and CDR2: MDHEN and SYDVKM. After removal of 11 bases from V and 4 bases from J, the junction contained 13 bases not matched to a gene. The CDR3 spells CASQGAGGIYGYTF. CDR3 nucleotide sequence: TGTGCCTCCCAAGGGGCAGGGGGGATCTATGGCTACACCTTC.

The V gene is TRBV4-3, the J gene TRBJ2-7; TRBD1 matches 8 bases. The CDR3 contains 13 residues. Germline loops: CDR1 LGHNA, CDR2 YSLEER. After removal of 1 base from V and 4 bases from J, the junction contained 0 bases not matched to a gene. The CDR3 nucleotides are TGCGCCAGCAGCCAAGGGACAGGGTACGAGCAGTACTTC. Translation: CASSQGTGYEQYF.